This T cell receptor beta chain was profiled in a study of T cells in Graves' hyperthyroidism and ophthalmopathy. Overall study findings and caveats: Blood samples included most of the expanded thyroid clonotypes exceeding 0.001.

On this clonotype itself: What it binds is not known.

CDR3 size: 11 residues. The germline V and J ends were trimmed by 7 bases and 2 bases, with 2 bases remaining between them. The germline V gene encodes CDR1 SNHLY and CDR2 FYNNEI. RNA transcripts provided the source from which TCR beta CDR3 regions were amplified. Researchers ran a first-round RT-PCR on the TCR CDR3 using the HTBI primer set. TCRdb re-derived calls from the multiplex PCR reads in MiXCR, one entry per CDR3 protein. The repertoire holds hundreds of thousands of distinct CDR3 sequences, about 15% seen once, with 4% to 5.5% in the top ten. Enrolled ophthalmopathy patients presented with a Clinical Activity Score of at least 3, a NOSPECS grade of at least 4, and disease duration under 3 months. Not enrolled were patients with uncontrolled infection, other autoimmune disease, pregnancy or lactation.

The chain recombines TRBV2 with TRBJ2-2; D not resolved. The receptor was derived from a woman aged 40-49 years with Graves' ophthalmopathy. The sequenced sample consisted of blood. CDR3 sequence (DNA): TGTGCCAGCAAAAACACCGGGGAGCTGTTTTTT. Amino acid sequence: CASKNTGELFF.